Shown below are 30 T cell receptor beta chains from a single sample sequenced in a study of blood T cells in healthy people across ages. PCR was performed a second time for about 6 to 12 cycles using a sample-barcoded 5' primer and a J-beta primer mix. One entry per CDR3 protein, called by TCRdb with MiXCR from the 5' RACE reads. The profile covers 700,000 to 800,000 distinct CDR3 sequences, with roughly 43% appearing a single time and 20% taken by the ten largest. Sample: blood. These receptors all come from a woman aged 55-70 years in good health.

A few counts support this clonotype. The J gene is TRBJ2-4, the V gene TRBV20-1; 11 bases agree with TRBD2. The closer fit of TRBJ2-5 to the DNA end suggests the J call may be wrong. The CDR3 sequence is 14 residues long. The germline gives CDR1 DFQATT, CDR2 SNEGSKA (reference sequence). Written as DNA, the CDR3 is TGCAGTGCTAGGCCTAGCGGGAGGCGAGAGACCCAGTACTTC. Protein: CSARPSGRRETQYF.

This clonotype has only a few counts. The J gene is TRBJ2-1, the V gene TRBV6-6; TRBD2 aligns across 8 bases. Germline lookup yields CDR1 MNHNY and CDR2 SVGAGI (reference sequence). CDR3 length equals 16 residues. Trimming took 2 bases from V and 6 from J; bases not matched to a gene: 9. The CDR3 DNA reads TGTGCCAGCAGTTACCCCATGGTAGCGGGACCCAATGAGCAGTTCTTC. Translating gives CASSYPMVAGPNEQFF.

This clonotype has ten or more counts. V is TRBV20-1 and J is TRBJ2-1; the D gene is possibly TRBD2 (6 bases). The CDR3 totals 15 residues. Per the germline V gene, CDR1 is DFQATT and CDR2 is SNEGSKA (reference sequence). The V end was cut by 2 bases, the J end by 3 bases, with 14 bases between. CDR3 nucleotides: TGCAGTGCTAGATCAGGCGGAGGGGACTACAATGAGCAGTTCTTC. Protein sequence: CSARSGGGDYNEQFF.

Note on this clonotype: It may be a read error: a sequence one base away is much more abundant. CDR3 nucleotide sequence: TGCGCCAGCAGCTCGGTCGGCAGGGGAGCGGAGACCCAGTACTTC. Its translation is CASSSVGRGAETQYF. This sequence joins TRBV5-1 and TRBJ2-4; tentatively, D is TRBD1 (6 bases). The J call may be faulty, since TRBJ2-5 better matches the DNA end. The germline CDR1 and CDR2 sequences are SGHRS and YFSETQ. The CDR3 loop spans 15 amino acids.

This chain connects TRBV2 to TRBJ2-1; TRBD2 matches at 8 bases. CDR1 SNHLY and CDR2 FYNNEI come from the germline V gene. The trim removed 5 bases at V and 0 bases at J, leaving 6 bases unmatched. The CDR3 extends over 16 amino acids. CDR3 protein: CASSLDSGASYNEQFF. The CDR3 bases are TGTGCCAGCAGTCTTGATAGCGGGGCCTCCTACAATGAGCAGTTCTTC.

This chain's CDR3 is CSARDALASGFRTQETQYF. In nucleotides, the CDR3 is TGCAGTGCTAGAGACGCTTTGGCTAGCGGGTTCCGAACCCAAGAGACCCAGTACTTC. The gene calls are TRBV20-1 and TRBJ2-4, with 8 bases identical to TRBD2. TRBJ2-5 explains the end of the DNA better; the J call may be wrong. From germline, CDR1 is DFQATT and CDR2 SNEGSKA (reference sequence). This CDR3 contains 19 residues.

To note about this clonotype: An end of the junction does not agree with germline; a read error may underlie this. The chain has TRBV12-5 and TRBJ2-1; 13 bases fit TRBD2. The CDR3 is 18 amino acids. CDR1 and CDR2 (germline): LGHNT, FRNRAP. CDR3 coding DNA: TGTGCTAGTGGTATTCCGGGTGGACTAGCGGGAGCCTACAATGTGCAGTTCTTC. As protein: CASGIPGGLAGAYNVQFF.

The V gene is TRBV14, the J gene TRBJ2-5; 9 bases align to TRBD1. CDR1 and CDR2 (germline): SGHDN, FVKESK. This CDR3 region has 19 residues. After removal of 4 bases from V and 4 bases from J, the junction contained 19 bases not matched to a gene. CDR3 coding DNA: TGTGCCAGCAGCCCAAGCAGTCAACGGGACAGGGTAGCCATAGAGACCCAGTACTTC. Amino acid sequence: CASSPSSQRDRVAIETQYF.

The genes are TRBV6-2 or TRBV6-3 and TRBJ2-3; no clear D. The germline CDR1 and CDR2 sequences are MNHEY and SVGEGT. Trimming took 5 bases from V and 4 from J, leaving 7 bases between them. The CDR3 contains 12 residues. CDR3 protein: CASSPMADTQYF. The CDR3 nucleotides are TGTGCCAGCAGTCCCATGGCAGATACGCAGTATTTT.

This clonotype has more than one count but fewer than ten. The rearrangement links TRBV9 to TRBJ2-2, with a possible D match to TRBD2 (6 bases). Per the germline V gene, CDR1 is SGDLS and CDR2 is YYNGEE. The V end lost 4 bases, the J end lost 6 bases, and 10 bases lay between the germline ends. CDR3 length: 13 residues. CDR3 sequence reads: CASSTREAGELFF. DNA of the CDR3: TGTGCCAGCAGCACTAGGGAGGCCGGGGAGCTGTTTTTT.

This clonotype has just a few counts. This rearrangement joins TRBV7-6 to TRBJ2-4, with TRBD1 identical over 7 bases. The J call is uncertain, as TRBJ2-7 better fits the DNA end. CDR1 and CDR2 from the germline V gene are SGHVS and FNYEAQ. The CDR3 spans 14 residues. CDR3 in DNA: TGTGCCAGCAGCTCCCTGAAGGGGGCGTACGAGCAGTACTTC. It is translated as CASSSLKGAYEQYF.

The V gene is TRBV20-1, the J gene TRBJ2-1, with 9 bases aligning to TRBD1. The better agreement between TRBJ2-7 and the DNA end casts doubt on the J call. From germline, CDR1 is DFQATT and CDR2 SNEGSKA (reference sequence). The CDR3 is 14 amino acids. Here the CDR3 reads CSAITGTGNNEQYF. The CDR3 nucleotides read TGCAGTGCTATCACCGGGACAGGGAACAATGAGCAGTACTTC.

Turning to this clonotype: Germline and junction disagree at one end, which may indicate a read error. The J gene is TRBJ2-7, the V gene TRBV27; TRBD1 matches 7 bases. Looked up from germline, CDR1 is MNHEY and CDR2 is SMNVEV (reference sequence). This CDR3 region has 15 residues. CDR3 bases: TGTGCCAGCAGTTTAGTTGGGACAGCCACCTACGAGCGGTACTTC. Amino acid sequence: CASSLVGTATYERYF.

This chain connects TRBV20-1 to TRBJ2-5; D perhaps matches TRBD2 (5 bases). The V end lost 5 bases, the J end lost 5 bases, and 15 bases lay between the germline ends. CDR3 length equals 13 residues. Germline-derived CDR1 and CDR2 are DFQATT and SNEGSKA (reference sequence). CDR3 loop: CSAPPGWEETQYF. For the CDR3, the DNA is TGCAGTGCTCCCCCCGGTTGGGAGGAGACCCAGTACTTC.

The chain uses TRBV4-3 and TRBJ2-2; D gene ambiguous. V lost 1 base and J lost 1, with 7 bases in between. This CDR3 has 15 amino acids. Looked up from germline, CDR1 is LGHNA and CDR2 is YSLEER. The CDR3 nucleotides are TGCGCCAGCAGCCAAGTATGGGAGAACACCGGGGAGCTGTTTTTT. It encodes CASSQVWENTGELFF.

The chain links TRBV20-1 to TRBJ2-1; 8 bases are shared with TRBD2. CDR3 length equals 12 residues. The V gene's germline CDR1 is DFQATT and CDR2 SNEGSKA (reference sequence). Trimming removed 3 bases from V and 9 bases from J; junction bases left unmatched: 4. CDR3 residues: CSASGRGGEQFF. The CDR3 DNA reads TGCAGTGCTAGCGGGAGGGGGGGTGAGCAGTTCTTC.

This clonotype was detected only a few times. The genes are TRBV12-3 or TRBV12-4 and TRBJ1-2, with unresolved D. Trimming took 3 bases from V and 7 from J, leaving 6 bases between them. The CDR3 sequence is 11 residues long. The CDR3 here is CASSLGSGYTF. The CDR3 nucleotides read TGTGCCAGCAGTTTGGGTAGTGGCTACACCTTC.

This clonotype occurred many times. V and J are TRBV10-3 and TRBJ2-1; a possible D gene is TRBD2 (6 bases). CDR3 size: 14 residues. Trimming left V 6 bases short and J 5 bases short, with 14 bases between. The V gene's germline CDR1 is ENHRY and CDR2 SYGVKD. Written as DNA, the CDR3 is TGTGCCATCAGCGCTGCGGGACCAAACAATGAGCAGTTCTTC. Translating it yields CAISAAGPNNEQFF.

This clonotype was picked up a small number of times. The genes are TRBV4-1 and TRBJ2-6; TRBD1 matches 8 bases. This CDR3 has 17 residues. With V trimmed by 0 bases and J by 4 bases, 5 bases remained unmatched. The germline V gene encodes CDR1 MGHRA and CDR2 YSYEKL. Written as DNA, the CDR3 is TGCGCCAGCAGCCAAGATTCCACAGGGGGGGGGGCCAACGTCCTGACTTTC. Its translation: CASSQDSTGGGANVLTF.

This clonotype was recorded once. This chain connects TRBV20-1 to TRBJ1-5; D gene ambiguous. The germline CDR1 and CDR2 sequences are DFQATT and SNEGSKA (reference sequence). V gave up 6 bases and J gave up 5 bases, with 14 bases separating them. This CDR3 has 13 residues. The CDR3 DNA reads TGCAGTGCGTCTATGGCCCGCGATCAGCCCCAGCATTTT. Translation gives CSASMARDQPQHF.

This clonotype was counted a few times. The genes are TRBV7-3 and TRBJ2-1, with D possibly TRBD1 on 6 matching bases. The V end lost 5 bases, the J end lost 0 bases, and 20 bases lay between the germline ends. The CDR3 totals 18 residues. In germline, CDR1 is SGHTA, CDR2 FQGTGA. DNA of the CDR3: TGTGCCAGCAGCCCGAGGGGGAACCCTGGGGCCTCCTACAATGAGCAGTTCTTC. It specifies CASSPRGNPGASYNEQFF. Using reference TRBV7-3 and TRBJ2-1 for the parts outside the CDR3, the full variable domain is GAGVSQTPSNKVTEKGKYVELRCDPISGHTALYWYRQSLGQGPEFLIYFQGTGAADDSGLPNDRFFAVRPEGSVSTLKIQRTERGDSAVYLCASSPRGNPGASYNEQFFGPGTRLTVL.

The CDR3 nucleotides are TGTGCCAGCAGCTTAGAAGGGGGCACCGGGGAGCTGTTTTTT. It is translated as CASSLEGGTGELFF. The chain has TRBV7-9 and TRBJ2-2; D may be TRBD1 (6 bases). V was clipped by 1 base and J by 4 bases, with 7 bases between them. This CDR3 spans 14 amino acids. The germline V gene has CDR1 SEHNR and CDR2 FQNEAQ (reference sequence).

In regard to this clonotype: Mismatch with germline at one junction end may stem from a read error. The V call is TRBV4-3, the J call TRBJ1-6; 10 bases are shared with TRBD1. The CDR3 contains 16 residues. Germline CDR1 LGHNA, CDR2 YSLEER. CDR3 bases: TGCGCCGGCAGCCAAGAGTGGGGACAGGGGCATTCACCCCTCCACTTT. Amino acid sequence: CAGSQEWGQGHSPLHF.

Comments on this clonotype: A much bigger clone sits one base away, suggesting this may be a read error. The chain joins TRBV20-1 to TRBJ2-7; the match to TRBD2 covers 7 bases. Looked up from germline, CDR1 is DFQATT and CDR2 is SNEGSKA (reference sequence). Losses at the gene ends were 3 bases for V and 7 bases for J; bases not matched to a gene: 9. The CDR3 sequence is 13 residues long. For the CDR3, the DNA is TGCAGTGCTAGTACGGGAGGACACAATGAGCAGTACTTC. Translating gives CSASTGGHNEQYF.

At least ten counts were recorded for this clonotype. V gene TRBV3-1 combines with J gene TRBJ1-1; 9 nucleotides line up with TRBD1. This CDR3 is built from 14 residues. From germline, CDR1 is LGHDT and CDR2 YNNKEL (reference sequence). V gave up 10 bases and J gave up 3 bases; unmatched junction bases: 9. The CDR3 coding sequence is TGTGCCACCACAGGGGGCGCCGTGCACACTGAAGCTTTCTTT. It is translated as CATTGGAVHTEAFF.

The table lists this clonotype with a few counts. The chain carries TRBV7-2 and TRBJ1-2; possible D gene TRBD1, 5 bases. Germline lookup yields CDR1 SGHTA and CDR2 FQGNSA. CDR3 size: 14 residues. V was clipped by 4 bases and J by 6 bases, with 15 bases between them. Here the CDR3 reads CASSSRPGRDGYTF. For the CDR3, the DNA is TGTGCCAGCAGCTCCCGTCCGGGGCGAGATGGCTACACCTTC.

The gene calls are TRBV12-3 or TRBV12-4 and TRBJ1-2, with unresolved D. The V and J ends lost 2 bases and 0 bases respectively, with 16 bases between them. This CDR3 is built from 17 residues. CDR3 in DNA: TGTGCCAGCAGTTTAAATGTAGCCGGCGTAACTAACTATGGCTACACCTTC. Its translation: CASSLNVAGVTNYGYTF.

V and J are TRBV28 and TRBJ2-5; D possibly uses TRBD1 or TRBD2 (7 bases each). Germline loops: CDR1 MDHEN, CDR2 SYDVKM. The CDR3 is 15 amino acids. V shed 4 bases and J shed 3 bases, with 15 bases lying between them. CDR3 bases: TGTGCCAGCAGTTGGCCGACAGGGAGGGAAGAGACCCAGTACTTC. It encodes CASSWPTGREETQYF.

This sequence joins TRBV6-5 and TRBJ1-4; 8 positions agree with TRBD1. With V trimmed by 2 bases and J by 8 bases, 10 bases remained unmatched. The CDR3 length is 16 residues. The germline CDR1 and CDR2 sequences are MNHEY and SVGAGI. The CDR3 coding sequence is TGTGCCAGCAGTTACACGTACGGGACAGGTGAAGAAAAACTGTTTTTT. Translating it yields CASSYTYGTGEEKLFF.

This chain uses TRBV5-6 with TRBJ1-1; 9 nucleotides agree with TRBD1. J lost 0 bases, V lost 6 bases, and 3 bases had no gene match. Germline V gene data show CDR1 as SGHDT and CDR2 as YYEEEE. The CDR3 runs to 14 residues. The CDR3: CASIRTGVNTEAFF. The DNA for the CDR3 is TGTGCCAGCATCCGGACAGGGGTGAACACTGAAGCTTTCTTT.